The text below deals with one TCR beta chain. The CDR3 consists of 15 residues. The trim removed 5 bases at V and 4 bases at J, leaving 7 bases unmatched. Germline CDR1 is LNHDA and CDR2 is SQIVND (reference sequence). Adults between about 18 and 95 years of age took part from 20 to 25 US areas. Each participant's cohort was designated according to participant-reported clinical history. As handled by the study authors: Reference gene primer amplification gave estimated nucleated cell counts. TCRdb's table, derived via immunoSEQ multiplex PCR, lists solely in-frame clones and lacks some. V and J calls and clone size are given by that table; D and trimming were obtained from the DNA. The sample lists around 500,000 clones; 88% were seen once. The data stem from a study of blood T cell repertoires in COVID-19. The overall study: PBMCs, B-cell-depleted T cells, or T cells provided the cDNA or gDNA that made up the material.

The chain employs TRBV19 and TRBJ1-3; TRBD1 agrees at 8 bases. This TCR was recovered from a woman between 40 and 55 years old who had recovered from COVID-19. Source material: PBMCs or T cells enriched from blood (not recorded which). CDR3 loop: CASSATRGPGNTIYF. CDR3 nucleotides: TGTGCCAGTAGTGCCACCAGGGGGCCCGGAAACACCATATATTTT.